A selection of T cell receptor beta chains follows, all from one sample in a study of T cells in Graves' hyperthyroidism and ophthalmopathy. TCRdb reanalysed the multiplex PCR reads using MiXCR and keeps one entry per CDR3 protein. This table holds about 510,000 distinct CDR3 sequences, 46% found once. The sequenced material came from peripheral blood or thyroid tissue (not recorded which). All receptors come from an adult woman with Graves' disease, either hyperthyroidism or ophthalmopathy (not recorded which). CDR3s include the opening cysteine and the closing phenylalanine or tryptophan. The D gene is left open where the match is weak. Clone size is not always given. Where it is, it says once, few, many or a class for expanded clones.

V	size	D	J	CDR3	DNA
TRBV25-1	once	NA	TRBJ1-2	CASSKALGEGYGYTF	TGTGCCAGCAGCAAAGCCCTGGGAGAAGGGTATGGCTACACCTTC
TRBV11-3	many	NA	TRBJ2-7	CASSPAGTWPANF	TGTGCCAGCAGCCCAGCAGGGACATGGCCAGCGAACTTC
TRBV7-2	NA	NA	TRBJ2-5	CATTGRSQETQYF	TGTGCCACCACGGGGCGGAGCCAAGAGACCCAGTACTTC
TRBV14	few	NA	TRBJ1-6	CASSHGGSPLHF	TGTGCCAGCAGCCATGGCGGATCACCCCTCCACTTT
TRBV4-1	many	NA	TRBJ1-1	CASSHDNVPKEAFF	TGCGCCAGCAGCCACGACAACGTACCAAAAGAAGCTTTCTTT
TRBV9	NA	NA	TRBJ1-1	CASRIGGWGDEAFF	TGTGCCAGCAGGATAGGAGGATGGGGGGATGAAGCTTTCTTT
TRBV6-2/TRBV6-3	many	TRBD2	TRBJ2-7	CASSQYGGDYSYEQYF	TGTGCCAGCAGCCAATACGGCGGGGACTACTCCTACGAGCAGTACTTC
TRBV2	NA	TRBD2	TRBJ2-1	CASRASGRNEQFF	TGTGCCAGCAGGGCTAGCGGGAGGAATGAGCAGTTCTTC
TRBV2	NA	NA	TRBJ2-6	CASSERTPRVLTF	TGTGCCAGCAGTGAACGGACTCCAAGGGTCCTGACTTTC
TRBV9	NA	TRBD2	TRBJ2-3	CASSVSSAGGHTQYF	TGTGCCAGCAGCGTGTCGTCGGCGGGAGGGCATACGCAGTATTTT
TRBV10-3	NA	TRBD1	TRBJ1-1	CAISESAGGGGEAFF	TGTGCCATCAGTGAGTCGGCAGGGGGCGGCGGTGAAGCTTTCTTT
TRBV15	NA	TRBD1	TRBJ1-4	CATSREAGGEKLFF	TGTGCCACCAGCAGAGAGGCAGGGGGCGAAAAACTGTTTTTT
TRBV7-8	NA	NA	TRBJ2-7	CASSPPWGNSYEQYF	TGTGCCAGCAGCCCTCCGTGGGGCAATTCCTACGAGCAGTACTTC
TRBV10-3	many	TRBD1	TRBJ1-5	CAISERAGGHQPQHF	TGTGCCATCAGTGAGAGGGCAGGGGGCCATCAGCCCCAGCATTTT
TRBV29-1	NA	NA	TRBJ2-2	CSAQRRDTNTGELFF	TGCAGCGCCCAACGACGGGACACGAACACTGGGGAGCTGTTTTTT
TRBV20-1	few	NA	TRBJ1-6	CSARRSESSPLHF	TGCAGTGCTAGACGTAGCGAGAGTTCACCCCTCCACTTT
TRBV29-1	NA	NA	TRBJ2-5	CSVEWSVQEAQYF	TGCAGCGTTGAATGGTCAGTCCAAGAGGCCCAGTACTTC
TRBV19	NA	TRBD1	TRBJ1-1	CASHKLQGALNTEAFF	TGTGCCAGTCACAAACTACAGGGGGCTTTGAACACTGAAGCTTTCTTT
TRBV20-1	NA	TRBD1	TRBJ1-4	CSASQGVANEKLFF	TGCAGTGCTAGCCAGGGGGTGGCCAATGAAAAACTGTTTTTT
TRBV9	few	NA	TRBJ2-2	CASSVNTQFANTGELFF	TGTGCCAGCAGCGTAAACACGCAGTTCGCGAACACCGGGGAGCTGTTTTTT
TRBV7-9	NA	TRBD1	TRBJ1-2	CASSSNGQVGTF	TGTGCCAGCAGCTCGAACGGACAGGTCGGCACCTTC
TRBV10-3	many	NA	TRBJ2-7	CAITTGKGSYEQYF	TGTGCCATCACTACAGGGAAAGGGTCCTACGAGCAGTACTTC
TRBV28	NA	NA	TRBJ1-1	CASNPWGGGTEAFF	TGTGCCAGCAACCCTTGGGGGGGTGGCACTGAAGCTTTCTTT
TRBV10-3	NA	TRBD2	TRBJ2-7	CASSLGVAGGEQYF	TGTGCCAGCAGCCTCGGGGTAGCGGGAGGCGAGCAGTACTTC
TRBV2	few	NA	TRBJ1-2	CASMYNYGYTF	TGTGCCAGCATGTATAACTATGGCTACACCTTC
TRBV4-1	NA	NA	TRBJ2-5	CASSQSRLSEETQYF	TGCGCCAGCAGCCAATCCAGACTATCCGAAGAGACCCAGTACTTC
TRBV2	many	NA	TRBJ1-4	CASSEGWEKLFF	TGTGCCAGCAGTGAAGGGTGGGAAAAACTGTTTTTT
TRBV6-1	few	NA	TRBJ1-6	CASSRGSNSPLHF	TGTGCCAGCAGTAGGGGATCGAATTCACCCCTCCACTTT
TRBV19	NA	NA	TRBJ2-7	CASSVRQSYEQYF	TGTGCCAGTAGTGTCAGACAGTCCTACGAGCAGTACTTC
TRBV20-1	many	NA	TRBJ1-5	CSATEYSNQPQHF	TGCAGTGCTACAGAATATAGCAATCAGCCCCAGCATTTT
TRBV19	many	TRBD1	TRBJ2-5	CASSIGTGGFFQETQYF	TGTGCCAGTAGTATTGGGACAGGGGGCTTTTTTCAAGAGACCCAGTACTTC
TRBV15	few	NA	TRBJ2-5	CATSRDGTNQETQYF	TGTGCCACCAGCAGAGACGGGACAAATCAAGAGACCCAGTACTTC
TRBV28	NA	NA	TRBJ2-7	CASSSGAPSSYEQYF	TGTGCCAGCAGTTCAGGGGCCCCATCCTCCTACGAGCAGTACTTC
TRBV7-9	few	NA	TRBJ2-2	CASSLTGNTGELFF	TGTGCCAGCAGTTTGACTGGTAACACCGGGGAGCTGTTTTTT
TRBV20-1	many	NA	TRBJ2-5	CSARADTLQETQYF	TGCAGTGCTAGAGCGGACACTCTACAAGAGACCCAGTACTTC
TRBV6-6	many	NA	TRBJ1-6	CASSQTGNASPLHF	TGTGCCAGCAGTCAAACAGGGAACGCGTCACCCCTCCACTTT
TRBV9	NA	NA	TRBJ1-1	CASSVDGGVAFF	TGTGCCAGCAGCGTAGATGGGGGGGTAGCTTTCTTT
TRBV29-1	NA	TRBD1	TRBJ1-2	CSVEGLRDRGRGYTF	TGCAGCGTTGAAGGTCTTCGGGACAGGGGCCGTGGCTACACCTTC
TRBV15	NA	NA	TRBJ1-2	CATSRDRGLFYGYTF	TGTGCCACCAGCAGAGATAGGGGACTGTTCTATGGCTACACCTTC
TRBV7-8	NA	NA	TRBJ2-2	CASSLSDAGELFF	TGTGCCAGCAGCTTAAGTGACGCCGGGGAGCTGTTTTTT
TRBV14	NA	TRBD1	TRBJ2-5	CASSSHRGSGETQYF	TGTGCCAGCAGCTCTCACAGGGGGTCAGGGGAGACCCAGTACTTC
TRBV4-1	NA	NA	TRBJ2-5	CASSQESYSIQETQYF	TGCGCCAGCAGCCAAGAATCTTACAGCATCCAAGAGACCCAGTACTTC
TRBV20-1	NA	TRBD1	TRBJ2-7	CSARPGQLYEQYF	TGCAGTGCTAGACCGGGACAGCTCTACGAGCAGTACTTC
TRBV19	NA	NA	TRBJ1-5	CASNGGIRNQPQHF	TGTGCCAGTAACGGCGGGATCCGCAATCAGCCCCAGCATTTT
TRBV12-3/TRBV12-4	many	NA	TRBJ2-6	CASSFDAGANVLTF	TGTGCCAGCAGTTTTGACGCTGGGGCCAACGTCCTGACTTTC
TRBV7-9	NA	NA	TRBJ1-2	CASSSDGGSSGYTF	TGTGCCAGCAGCTCTGACGGGGGTTCGTCCGGCTACACCTTC
TRBV2	NA	NA	TRBJ2-5	CASSAGCETQYF	TGTGCCAGCAGTGCGGGCTGCGAGACCCAGTACTTC
TRBV7-9	NA	NA	TRBJ2-2	CANRSQANTGELFF	TGTGCCAACAGATCACAGGCGAACACCGGGGAGCTGTTTTTT
TRBV20-1	NA	NA	TRBJ2-7	CSARDLVVGSYEQYF	TGCAGTGCTAGAGATCTGGTGGTAGGTAGCTACGAGCAGTACTTC
TRBV20-1	many	TRBD1	TRBJ2-7	CSARLPGTGNYEQYF	TGCAGTGCTAGACTACCCGGGACAGGGAACTACGAGCAGTACTTC
TRBV12-3/TRBV12-4	NA	NA	TRBJ1-4	CASGRKTGTPREKLFF	TGTGCCAGCGGACGAAAAACCGGGACACCGAGGGAAAAACTGTTTTTT
TRBV29-1	many	TRBD1	TRBJ2-5	CSVVGAGGGETQYF	TGCAGCGTTGTCGGGGCAGGGGGCGGGGAGACCCAGTACTTC
TRBV20-1	NA	NA	TRBJ1-2	CSATQASWGYTF	TGCAGTGCCACACAAGCATCCTGGGGCTACACCTTC